Following are 30 T cell receptor beta chains from one sample sequenced in a study of cytomegalovirus exposure and HLA in healthy donors. The primer mix had 60 Vbeta and 13 Jbeta primers. Clones were read by immunoSEQ multiplex PCR, and TCRdb kept only the in-frame ones, dropping some. The table has 140,000 to 150,000 clones, roughly 88% seen once. Source material: PBMCs. All receptors derive from a woman aged 40-49 years in good health and CMV-seronegative.

V is TRBV2 and J is TRBJ2-5, with D uncertain. Germline CDR1 and CDR2: SNHLY and FYNNEI. V lost 3 bases, J lost 5 bases, and 10 bases lay in between. The CDR3 length is 13 residues. The CDR3 DNA reads as TGTGCCAGCAGTGAGCAGGTGATCGAGACCCAGTACTTC. Its translation: CASSEQVIETQYF.

This chain uses TRBV6-1 with TRBJ2-1, with 12 bases matching TRBD2. J lost 4 bases, V lost 6 bases, and 1 base had no gene match. In germline, CDR1 is MNHNS, CDR2 SASEGT. The length of the CDR3 is 14 residues. The CDR3 DNA sequence: TGTGCCAGCAGGGGGACTAGCGGGTACAATGAGCAGTTCTTC. It translates to CASRGTSGYNEQFF.

The CDR3 nucleotides are TGTGCCAGTAGTATCCCGAGTGCGGGTGAAGCTTTCTTT. Protein sequence: CASSIPSAGEAFF. The J gene is TRBJ1-1, the V gene TRBV19; the D is unclear. Between the trimmed V and J ends, which lost 3 bases and 7 bases, there was a span of 12 bases. Germline CDR1 is LNHDA and CDR2 is SQIVND (reference sequence). The CDR3 has 13 amino acids.

The genes are TRBV13 and TRBJ2-7; the D is unclear. Germline CDR1 PRHDT, CDR2 FYEKMQ (reference sequence). The CDR3 consists of 12 residues. With 4 bases removed from V and 5 bases from J, the gap between germline ends came to 9 bases. CDR3 in DNA: TGTGCCAGCAGCTCTCCTACCGACGAGCAGTACTTC. Its translation is CASSSPTDEQYF.

This clone was picked up one time. The chain joins TRBV9 to TRBJ1-2; D is unresolved. CDR1 is SGDLS and CDR2 is YYNGEE in the germline V gene. The length of the CDR3 is 13 residues. The germline V and J ends were trimmed by 3 bases and 9 bases, with 15 bases remaining between them. DNA of the CDR3: TGTGCCAGCAGCGACGGCAGCGGAGATCGCTACACCTTC. This codes for CASSDGSGDRYTF.

The chain combines TRBV5-6 with TRBJ2-5; 9 bases match TRBD1. The tail of the sequence fits TRBJ2-7 better, so the J call may be wrong. This CDR3 spans 15 amino acids. Germline-derived CDR1 and CDR2 are SGHDT and YYEEEE. CDR3 nucleotides: TGTGCCAGCAGCTCCGGACAGGGGCTACCCTACGAGCAGTACTTC. The encoded protein is CASSSGQGLPYEQYF.

V is TRBV30 and J is TRBJ2-2; no clear D. The length of the CDR3 is 12 residues. Trimming took off 5 bases at V and 3 bases at J, with 7 bases between the two ends. Germline V gene sequence: CDR1 GTSNPN, CDR2 SVGIG (reference sequence). The DNA for the CDR3 is TGTGCCTGGTGGGCCTACACCGGGGAGCTGTTTTTT. This codes for CAWWAYTGELFF.

The chain couples TRBV25-1 to TRBJ2-1; possibly TRBD2 for D (5 bases). The CDR3 spans 14 residues. Germline CDR1 reads MGHDK; CDR2 reads SYGVNS. V lost 2 bases, J lost 10 bases, and 15 bases lay in between. The CDR3, as DNA: TGTGCCAGCAGTGAAGAGGGCGGGCCCTGGGAGCAGTTCTTC. Amino acid sequence: CASSEEGGPWEQFF.

In this sample, this clone turned up once. The gene calls are TRBV7-6 and TRBJ2-5; D may be TRBD1 (5 bases). Germline V gene lookup returns CDR1 SGHVS and CDR2 FNYEAQ. The CDR3 is made up of 11 amino acids. Between the trimmed V and J ends, which lost 5 bases and 7 bases, there was a span of 8 bases. CDR3 coding DNA: TGTGCCAGCAGCCCAGGGTGGACCCAGTACTTC. As protein: CASSPGWTQYF.

This clone was detected once. The chain recombines TRBV7-9 with TRBJ2-3, with D unclear. Trimming pared 3 bases from V and 1 base from J, leaving 5 bases between. Germline lookup yields CDR1 SEHNR and CDR2 FQNEAQ (reference sequence). This CDR3 comprises 13 residues. CDR3 in amino acids: CASSFSGTDTQYF. CDR3 bases: TGTGCCAGCAGCTTCTCGGGCACAGATACGCAGTATTTT.

The chain carries TRBV19 and TRBJ2-2, with 12 bases that match TRBD2. This CDR3 contains 15 residues. Germline trimming cut 7 bases from V and 5 bases from J; bases unmatched to any gene: 5. The germline V gene has CDR1 LNHDA and CDR2 SQIVND (reference sequence). The CDR3 nucleotides read TGTGCCAGTATGTGGGGACTAGCGGGTACCGGGGAGCTGTTTTTT. Protein sequence: CASMWGLAGTGELFF.

The chain links TRBV18 to TRBJ2-1; 7 positions match TRBD1. This CDR3 contains 14 residues. The germline gives CDR1 KGHSH, CDR2 LQKENI. V lost 0 bases, J lost 5 bases, and 1 base stayed unmatched. As DNA, the CDR3 is TGTGCCAGCTCACCACCGGACAGGAACAATGAGCAGTTCTTC. This encodes CASSPPDRNNEQFF.

The CDR3 DNA is TGTGCCAGCAGCTTGGTTGGGGGCACGGACTATGGCTACACCTTC. Protein sequence: CASSLVGGTDYGYTF. The chain couples TRBV5-5 to TRBJ1-2; possibly TRBD1 for D (6 bases). This CDR3 contains 15 residues. The V end was cut by 0 bases, the J end by 3 bases, with 12 bases between. The V gene's germline CDR1 is SGHKS and CDR2 YYEKEE (reference sequence).

V usage is TRBV10-3 and J usage is TRBJ2-7, with unresolved D. Trimming cost V 5 bases and J 6 bases, with 11 bases left between them. CDR3 length: 12 amino acids. CDR1 and CDR2 from the germline V gene are ENHRY and SYGVKD. This CDR3 reads CAISMEFREQYF. CDR3 coding DNA: TGTGCCATCAGTATGGAGTTCCGCGAGCAGTACTTC.

This clone has only a few counts. The rearrangement uses TRBV7-9 and TRBJ1-1; 7 nucleotides agree with TRBD1. CDR1 is SEHNR and CDR2 is FQNEAQ in the germline V gene (reference sequence). This CDR3 comprises 14 residues. V lost 5 bases to trimming and J lost 1 base; unmatched junction nucleotides: 4. CDR3 loop: CASSPGQTNTEAFF. As DNA, the CDR3 is TGTGCCAGCAGCCCGGGACAGACGAACACTGAAGCTTTCTTT.

This clone showed up just once. The chain combines TRBV9 with TRBJ2-2; D remains ambiguous. Germline V gene lookup returns CDR1 SGDLS and CDR2 YYNGEE. The CDR3 loop spans 13 amino acids. The V and J ends lost 0 bases and 5 bases respectively, with 5 bases between them. Written as DNA, the CDR3 is TGTGCCAGCAGCGTAGCCGAGACCGGGGAGCTGTTTTTT. Its protein product is CASSVAETGELFF.

This clone was detected only once. The chain combines TRBV19 with TRBJ2-1; 9 nucleotides agree with TRBD2. Germline V gene sequence: CDR1 LNHDA, CDR2 SQIVND (reference sequence). The CDR3 spans 15 residues. V gave up 1 base and J gave up 6 bases; unmatched junction bases: 4. CDR3 DNA: TGTGCCAGTAGTATAGGTAGCGGGAGCACCAATGAGCAGTTCTTC. Amino acids: CASSIGSGSTNEQFF.

This clone has a handful of counts. Germline and junction disagree at one end, which may indicate a read error. The gene calls are TRBV11-2 and TRBJ2-7; weak D call: TRBD1 (5 bases). The CDR3 totals 11 residues. Germline-derived CDR1 and CDR2 are SGHAT and FQNNGV. The CDR3 reads CASSLAADIDF. CDR3 sequence (DNA): TGTGCCAGCAGCTTAGCTGCGGACATCGACTTC.

The chain combines TRBV27 with TRBJ1-5; D might be TRBD1 (5 bases). This CDR3 region has 15 residues. CDR1 MNHEY and CDR2 SMNVEV come from the germline V gene (reference sequence). The V end was cut by 5 bases, the J end by 4 bases, with 15 bases between. In nucleotides, the CDR3 is TGTGCCAGCAGTGTCGATTGGGGCTATAATCAGCCCCAGCATTTT. It encodes CASSVDWGYNQPQHF.

This chain links TRBV6-5 with TRBJ2-5; 10 positions match TRBD2. V was pared by 6 bases and J by 3 bases, with 4 bases of the junction left unmatched. This CDR3 has 14 amino acids. The germline CDR1 and CDR2 sequences are MNHEY and SVGAGI. For the CDR3, the DNA is TGTGCCAGCAGCCTCGGACTAGCGGAAGAGACCCAGTACTTC. This translates into CASSLGLAEETQYF.

The chain uses TRBV7-9 and TRBJ2-2; D not resolved. CDR1 is SEHNR, CDR2 FQNEAQ, per germline (reference sequence). The ends were cut back, 5 bases at V and 5 bases at J, with 9 bases in the middle. CDR3 length: 13 amino acids. The CDR3 here is CASSPYNTGELFF. In DNA, the CDR3 is TGTGCCAGCAGCCCTTACAATACCGGGGAGCTGTTTTTT.

This clone turned up a few times. The chain couples TRBV7-9 to TRBJ2-3, with 14 nucleotides matching TRBD2. CDR3 length: 19 residues. Germline lookup yields CDR1 SEHNR and CDR2 FQNEAQ (reference sequence). The V gene end was trimmed by 5 bases and the J gene end by 0 bases; junction bases not matched to a gene: 10. The CDR3, as DNA: TGTGCCAGCAGCACCTGGACTAGCGGGAGGCCCGGGAGCACAGATACGCAGTATTTT. Translated: CASSTWTSGRPGSTDTQYF.

The genes are TRBV27 and TRBJ2-1; TRBD1 aligns across 11 bases. After removal of 3 bases from V and 10 bases from J, the junction contained 14 bases not matched to a gene. This CDR3 has 17 residues. CDR1 is MNHEY and CDR2 is SMNVEV in the germline V gene (reference sequence). This chain's CDR3 is CASSFKGQGGYKSEQFF. CDR3 bases: TGTGCCAGCAGTTTTAAGGGACAGGGGGGTTACAAATCCGAGCAGTTCTTC.

The chain is built from TRBV28 and TRBJ2-3; 12 bases match TRBD2. The junction had 3 bases not matched to a gene; V was cut back by 4 bases and J by 4 bases. From germline, CDR1 is MDHEN and CDR2 SYDVKM. The CDR3 sequence is 15 residues long. The CDR3, as DNA: TGTGCCAGCAGTTCGGGACTAGCGGGTTCAGATACGCAGTATTTT. Its translation is CASSSGLAGSDTQYF.

Remarks on this clone: The junction and the germline gene differ at one end; a read error may be behind it. The V gene is TRBV7-9, the J gene TRBJ1-1; D is undetermined. Germline lookup yields CDR1 SEHNR and CDR2 FQNEAQ (reference sequence). The CDR3 is 14 amino acids. The CDR3 region is CSSSLVSVNTEAFF. The DNA of the CDR3 is TGTTCCAGCAGCTTAGTTTCGGTGAACACTGAAGCTTTCTTT.

The genes are TRBV29-1 and TRBJ2-3; 7 nucleotides match TRBD2. This CDR3 is 13 amino acids long. Germline loops: CDR1 SQVTM, CDR2 ANQGSEA. With 4 bases clipped from V and 1 base from J, the junction kept 2 bases outside the gene matches. The CDR3 region is CSVAAGGTDTQYF. The CDR3 DNA reads TGCAGCGTTGCGGCGGGGGGCACAGATACGCAGTATTTT.

CDR3 in amino acids: CASSRVGRTEAFF. DNA for the CDR3: TGTGCCAGCAGCCGGGTGGGGAGGACTGAAGCTTTCTTT. The chain employs TRBV9 and TRBJ1-1; D ambiguous. Trimming stripped 4 bases from V and 5 bases from J, with 12 bases between. Germline loops: CDR1 SGDLS, CDR2 YYNGEE. The CDR3 spans 13 residues.

This clone was seen only once. J is TRBJ1-3 and V is TRBV28; D not resolved. The CDR3 has 14 amino acids. Germline-derived CDR1 and CDR2 are MDHEN and SYDVKM. V was clipped by 9 bases and J by 2 bases, with 14 bases between them. The CDR3 bases are TGTGCCAGTATCCTGGGAGGGACTGGAAACACCATATATTTT. This translates into CASILGGTGNTIYF.

V gene TRBV9 combines with J gene TRBJ2-3; 10 bases are a match to TRBD2. CDR3 length: 16 amino acids. V shed 2 bases and J 4 bases; nucleotides not matched to a gene: 7. Germline-derived CDR1 and CDR2 are SGDLS and YYNGEE. CDR3 sequence reads: CASSVLAGEQADTQYF. CDR3 DNA sequence: TGTGCCAGCAGCGTTCTAGCGGGAGAGCAGGCAGATACGCAGTATTTT.

The rearrangement joins TRBV11-2 to TRBJ2-5; 7 positions agree with TRBD2. Germline V lookup: CDR1 SGHAT, CDR2 FQNNGV. J was trimmed by 8 bases and V by 3 bases; bases with no gene match: 9. This CDR3 spans 14 amino acids. The CDR3 DNA sequence: TGTGCCAGCAGCTTTGGTGGGGGGGATGGAACCCAGTACTTC. Translated: CASSFGGGDGTQYF.